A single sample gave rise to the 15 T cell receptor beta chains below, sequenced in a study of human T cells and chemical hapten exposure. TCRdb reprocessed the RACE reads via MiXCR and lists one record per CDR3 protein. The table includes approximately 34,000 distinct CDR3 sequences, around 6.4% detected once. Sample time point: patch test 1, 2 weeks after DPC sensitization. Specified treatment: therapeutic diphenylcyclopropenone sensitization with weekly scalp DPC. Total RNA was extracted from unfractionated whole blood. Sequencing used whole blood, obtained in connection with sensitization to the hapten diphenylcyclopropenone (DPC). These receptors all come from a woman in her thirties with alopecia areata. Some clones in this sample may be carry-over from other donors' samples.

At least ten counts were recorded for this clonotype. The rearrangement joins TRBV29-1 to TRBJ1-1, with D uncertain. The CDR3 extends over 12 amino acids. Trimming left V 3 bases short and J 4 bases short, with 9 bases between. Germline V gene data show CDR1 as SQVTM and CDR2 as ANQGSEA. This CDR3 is CSVDGHGTEAFF. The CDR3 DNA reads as TGCAGCGTTGATGGGCACGGCACTGAAGCTTTCTTT.

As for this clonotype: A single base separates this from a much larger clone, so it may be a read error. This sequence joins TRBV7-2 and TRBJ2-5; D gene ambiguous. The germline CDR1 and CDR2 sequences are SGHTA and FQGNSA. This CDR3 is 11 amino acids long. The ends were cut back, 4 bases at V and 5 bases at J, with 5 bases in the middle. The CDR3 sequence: CTSSYWETQYF. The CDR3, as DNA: TGTACCAGCAGCTACTGGGAGACCCAGTACTTC.

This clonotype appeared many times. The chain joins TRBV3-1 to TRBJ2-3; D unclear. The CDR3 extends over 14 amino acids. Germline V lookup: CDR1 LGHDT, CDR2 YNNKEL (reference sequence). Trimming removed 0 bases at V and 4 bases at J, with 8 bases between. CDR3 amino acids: CASSQDRIADTQYF. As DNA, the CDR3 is TGTGCCAGCAGCCAAGATAGAATTGCAGATACGCAGTATTTT.

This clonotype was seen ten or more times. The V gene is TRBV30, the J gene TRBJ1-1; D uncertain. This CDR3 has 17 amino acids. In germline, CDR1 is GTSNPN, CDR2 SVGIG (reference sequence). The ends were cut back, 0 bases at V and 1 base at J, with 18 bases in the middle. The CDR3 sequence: CAWSVIRLRRPNTEAFF. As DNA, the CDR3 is TGTGCCTGGAGTGTTATACGGCTCCGGCGGCCGAACACTGAAGCTTTCTTT.

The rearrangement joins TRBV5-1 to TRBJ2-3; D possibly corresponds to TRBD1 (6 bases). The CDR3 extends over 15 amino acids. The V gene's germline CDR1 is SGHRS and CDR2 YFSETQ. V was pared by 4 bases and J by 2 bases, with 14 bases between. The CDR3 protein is CASSGGMGATDTQYF. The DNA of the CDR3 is TGCGCCAGCAGCGGGGGTATGGGGGCCACAGATACGCAGTATTTT.

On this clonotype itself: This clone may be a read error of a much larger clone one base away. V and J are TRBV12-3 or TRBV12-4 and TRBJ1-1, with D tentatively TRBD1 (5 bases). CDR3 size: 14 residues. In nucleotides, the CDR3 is TGTGTCAGCCTACTATGGGGGATTAGGGTGCAAGCTTTCTTT. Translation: CVSLLWGIRVQAFF.

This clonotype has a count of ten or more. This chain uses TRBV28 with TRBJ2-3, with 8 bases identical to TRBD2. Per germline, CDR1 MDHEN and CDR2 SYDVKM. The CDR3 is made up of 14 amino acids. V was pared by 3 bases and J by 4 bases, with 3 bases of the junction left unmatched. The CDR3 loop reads CASSLPGGPDTQYF. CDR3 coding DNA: TGTGCCAGCAGTTTGCCGGGGGGGCCAGATACGCAGTATTTT.

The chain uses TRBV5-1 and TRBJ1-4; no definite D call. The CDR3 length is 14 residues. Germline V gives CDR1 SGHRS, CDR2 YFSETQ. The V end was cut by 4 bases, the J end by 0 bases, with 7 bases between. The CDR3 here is CASSLQATNEKLFF. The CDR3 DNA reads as TGCGCCAGCAGCCTACAAGCAACTAATGAAAAACTGTTTTTT. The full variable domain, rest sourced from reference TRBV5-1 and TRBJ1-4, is KAGVTQTPRYLIKTRGQQVTLSCSPISGHRSVSWYQQTPGQGLQFLFEYFSETQRNKGNFPGRFSGRQFSNSRSEMNVSTLELGDSALYLCASSLQATNEKLFFGSGTQLSVL.

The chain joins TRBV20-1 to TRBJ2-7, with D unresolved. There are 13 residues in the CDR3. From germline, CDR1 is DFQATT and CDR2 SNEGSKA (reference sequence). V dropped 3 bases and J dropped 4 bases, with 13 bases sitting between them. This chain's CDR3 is CSARGITGYEQYF. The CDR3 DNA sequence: TGCAGTGCTAGGGGAATTACCGGGTACGAGCAGTACTTC.

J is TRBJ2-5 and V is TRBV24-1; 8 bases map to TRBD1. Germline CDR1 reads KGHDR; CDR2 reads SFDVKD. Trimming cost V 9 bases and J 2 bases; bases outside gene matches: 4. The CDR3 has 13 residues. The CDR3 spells CATSQGAQETQYF. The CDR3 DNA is TGTGCCACCTCCCAGGGGGCACAAGAGACCCAGTACTTC.

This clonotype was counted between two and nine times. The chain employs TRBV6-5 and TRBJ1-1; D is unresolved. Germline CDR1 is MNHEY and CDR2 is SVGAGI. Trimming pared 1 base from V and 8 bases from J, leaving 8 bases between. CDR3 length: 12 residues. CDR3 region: CASSYWMGEAFF. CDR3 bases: TGTGCCAGCAGTTACTGGATGGGAGAAGCTTTCTTT.

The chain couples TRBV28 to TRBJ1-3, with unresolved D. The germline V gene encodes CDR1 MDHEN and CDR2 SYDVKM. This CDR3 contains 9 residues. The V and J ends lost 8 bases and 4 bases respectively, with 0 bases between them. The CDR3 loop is CASGNTIYF. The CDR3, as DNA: TGTGCCAGCGGAAACACCATATATTTT.

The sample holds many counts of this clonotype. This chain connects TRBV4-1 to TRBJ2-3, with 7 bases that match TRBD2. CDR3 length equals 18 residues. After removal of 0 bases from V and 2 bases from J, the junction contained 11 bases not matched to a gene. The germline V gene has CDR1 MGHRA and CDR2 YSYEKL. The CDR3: CASSQDGSSGDLTDTQYF. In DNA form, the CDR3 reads TGCGCCAGCAGCCAAGATGGGTCTAGCGGAGACCTCACAGATACGCAGTATTTT.

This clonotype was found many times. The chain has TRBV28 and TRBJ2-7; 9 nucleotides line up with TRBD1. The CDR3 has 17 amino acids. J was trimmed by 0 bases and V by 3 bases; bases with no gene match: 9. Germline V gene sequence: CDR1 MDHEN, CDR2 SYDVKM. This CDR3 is CASSFHTGTGSSYEQYF. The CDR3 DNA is TGTGCCAGCAGTTTTCATACCGGGACAGGGAGCTCCTACGAGCAGTACTTC. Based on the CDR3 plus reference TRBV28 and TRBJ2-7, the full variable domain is DVKVTQSSRYLVKRTGEKVFLECVQDMDHENMFWYRQDPGLGLRLIYFSYDVKMKEKGDIPEGYSVSREKKERFSLILESASTNQTSMYLCASSFHTGTGSSYEQYFGPGTRLTVT.

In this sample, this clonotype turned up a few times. Here the CDR3 reads CASSPRQPQNTGELFF. Written as DNA, the CDR3 is TGCGCCAGCAGCCCACGGCAACCTCAGAACACCGGGGAGCTGTTTTTT. V usage is TRBV5-1 and J usage is TRBJ2-2; no reliable D call. The V gene lost 4 bases and the J gene lost 1 base, with 14 bases spanning the gap. Germline V CDR1 and CDR2: SGHRS, YFSETQ. CDR3 length equals 16 residues.